The source of this TCR beta chain is a study of metastatic and nonmetastatic thyroid tumors. Across the study: Samples came from malignant and benign thyroid patients, and repertoires were compared across blood and tumor or nodule tissue. Study-wide points: When malignant thyroid tumors were compared with benign nodules, TCR beta diversity was reportedly significantly higher in the malignant tumors. This held in both blood and tumor samples.

Concerning this clone itself: Its specificity is not known.

CDR3 size: 14 residues. Germline trimming cut 3 bases from V and 5 bases from J; bases unmatched to any gene: 1. CDR1 MNHNS and CDR2 SASEGT come from the germline V gene. Ahead of thyroid surgery, no patient had received treatment of any kind. Original data processing: The study built a papillary thyroid cancer distant-metastasis classifier from CDR3 differences across clinicopathological groups. Via MiXCR, TCRdb re-called the PCR reads. The V and J calls here are based on TCRdb, not the publication. The repertoire consists of 8,500 to 13,000 clones, with approximately 30% occurring once and the leading ten covering under 12%.

Sequenced material: tumor tissue. This sequence originates from a male donor with papillary thyroid cancer or a benign thyroid nodule (not recorded which). Some clones in this sample may be carry-over from other donors' samples. The chain carries TRBV6-1 and TRBJ1-6, with 7 bases fitting TRBD1. In DNA form, the CDR3 reads TGTGCCAGCAGTGACGGGACAGATAATTCACCCCTCCACTTT. As protein: CASSDGTDNSPLHF.